Listed here are 19 T cell receptor beta chains from one sample, sequenced in a study of human T cells and chemical hapten exposure. TCRdb called the RACE reads again in MiXCR, with one record for every CDR3 protein. This table has some 170,000 distinct CDR3 sequences, 20% to 25% appearing once. The time point: patch test 1, 2 weeks after DPC sensitization. The treatment: therapeutic diphenylcyclopropenone sensitization with weekly scalp DPC. The material was whole blood, obtained in connection with sensitization to the hapten diphenylcyclopropenone (DPC). The receptor set was obtained from a woman in her fifties or sixties with alopecia areata. Some clones in this sample may be carry-over from other donors' samples.

This clonotype showed up just a few times. The rearrangement uses TRBV12-3 or TRBV12-4 and TRBJ2-1; D call uncertain. Trimming pared 4 bases from V and 8 bases from J, leaving 9 bases between. This CDR3 has 12 residues. CDR3 nucleotides: TGTGCCAGCAGTTCAAAAAGGGATGAGCAGTTCTTC. Protein sequence: CASSSKRDEQFF.

This clonotype was seen repeatedly, ten times or more. The genes are TRBV9 and TRBJ2-6; 11 bases map to TRBD2. The V segment lost 4 bases and the J segment 2 bases; nucleotides outside the gene matches: 8. This CDR3 has 18 amino acids. CDR1 is SGDLS and CDR2 is YYNGEE in the germline V gene. The CDR3 coding sequence is TGTGCCAGCAGCATTAGCGGGAGGGCCACAACTGGGGCCAACGTCCTGACTTTC. Protein product: CASSISGRATTGANVLTF.

The chain carries TRBV20-1 and TRBJ1-1; no clear D gene. The CDR3 consists of 15 residues. Trimming took off 0 bases at V and 5 bases at J, with 16 bases between the two ends. Germline V gene data show CDR1 as DFQATT and CDR2 as SNEGSKA (reference sequence). DNA for the CDR3: TGCAGTGCTAGAGACCCGGGTGAGGGAGGGACTGAAGCTTTCTTT. Its translation is CSARDPGEGGTEAFF.

There are a few counts of this clonotype. The V call is TRBV27, the J call TRBJ1-5, with D hard to call. Trimming left V 0 bases short and J 3 bases short, with 9 bases between. The CDR3 runs to 15 residues. Per the germline V gene, CDR1 is MNHEY and CDR2 is SMNVEV (reference sequence). The CDR3 DNA reads TGTGCCAGCAGTTTATCCCTCGGAAACAATCAGCCCCAGCATTTT. Translating it yields CASSLSLGNNQPQHF.

The table lists this clonotype with a few counts. This chain uses TRBV29-1 with TRBJ2-7, with 11 nucleotides matching TRBD2. After removal of 0 bases from V and 12 bases from J, the junction contained 7 bases not matched to a gene. This CDR3 contains 13 residues. Germline V gives CDR1 SQVTM, CDR2 ANQGSEA. The DNA for the CDR3 is TGCAGCGTTGAAGACGAACTAGCGGGAGAGTTGTACTTC. This sequence encodes CSVEDELAGELYF.

In its sample, this clonotype was seen a few times. The V call is TRBV30, the J call TRBJ1-4; 7 positions agree with TRBD1. Germline V CDR1 and CDR2: GTSNPN, SVGIG (reference sequence). V gave up 4 bases and J gave up 6 bases; unmatched junction bases: 5. The CDR3 extends over 13 amino acids. The CDR3 spells CAWTTGTDEKLFF. CDR3 nucleotide sequence: TGTGCCTGGACCACCGGGACAGATGAAAAACTGTTTTTT.

The chain combines TRBV7-9 with TRBJ2-2; TRBD1 agrees at 9 bases. This CDR3 region has 16 residues. V was clipped by 4 bases and J by 1 base; unmatched bases: 4. Germline V gene data show CDR1 as SEHNR and CDR2 as FQNEAQ (reference sequence). This chain's CDR3 is CASSWWGQGNTGELFF. CDR3 bases: TGTGCCAGCAGCTGGTGGGGACAGGGGAACACCGGGGAGCTGTTTTTT.

The chain links TRBV20-1 to TRBJ1-1, with TRBD1 matching 9 bases. The CDR3 is 15 amino acids. Germline values: CDR1 DFQATT, CDR2 SNEGSKA (reference sequence). Trimming at V came to 0 bases and at J to 6 bases, leaving 8 bases not matched to a gene. The CDR3 reads CSARDRGTGRAEAFF. The CDR3 nucleotides read TGCAGTGCTAGAGATCGTGGGACAGGGAGGGCTGAAGCTTTCTTT.

J is TRBJ2-1 and V is TRBV27, with TRBD2 matching over 7 bases. This CDR3 is built from 17 residues. Looked up from germline, CDR1 is MNHEY and CDR2 is SMNVEV (reference sequence). V shed 5 bases and J 10 bases; nucleotides not matched to a gene: 20. CDR3 sequence (DNA): TGTGCCAGCAGTGCACTACTAGCGCTAACTCCACGAGGGGAGCAGTTCTTC. Its translation is CASSALLALTPRGEQFF.

This clonotype was recorded only once. The chain has TRBV9 and TRBJ2-7, with D unresolved. The CDR3 is made up of 14 amino acids. The V end lost 0 bases, the J end lost 8 bases, and 15 bases lay between the germline ends. In germline, CDR1 is SGDLS, CDR2 YYNGEE. The CDR3 DNA reads TGTGCCAGCAGCGTAGACATCAAGGGATACAAGCAGTACTTC. Protein sequence: CASSVDIKGYKQYF.

The V and J genes are TRBV20-1 and TRBJ2-3; 9 bases agree with TRBD2. The length of the CDR3 is 19 residues. Germline lookup yields CDR1 DFQATT and CDR2 SNEGSKA (reference sequence). Germline trimming cut 0 bases from V and 4 bases from J; bases unmatched to any gene: 17. The CDR3 protein is CSAREILAGILGRADTQYF. The CDR3 region has the DNA TGCAGTGCTAGAGAAATCCTAGCGGGAATTTTGGGGAGGGCAGATACGCAGTATTTT.

The chain carries TRBV20-1 and TRBJ1-6; D is ambiguous. V gave up 3 bases and J gave up 6 bases, with 9 bases separating them. The CDR3 is 13 residues long. Germline CDR1 DFQATT, CDR2 SNEGSKA (reference sequence). This CDR3 is CSARAQSNSPLHF. The CDR3 region has the DNA TGCAGTGCTAGGGCACAGAGTAATTCACCCCTCCACTTT.

J is TRBJ2-7 and V is TRBV7-2; 16 bases map to TRBD2. The CDR3 is 14 amino acids. The V gene's germline CDR1 is SGHTA and CDR2 FQGNSA. Trimming removed 4 bases from V and 7 bases from J; junction bases left unmatched: 1. The CDR3 loop reads CASSWGLAGGEQYF. In DNA form, the CDR3 reads TGTGCCAGCAGCTGGGGACTAGCGGGAGGGGAGCAGTACTTC. Filled out from reference TRBV7-2 and TRBJ2-7, the complete variable domain reads GAGVSQSPSNKVTEKGKDVELRCDPISGHTALYWYRQSLGQGLEFLIYFQGNSAPDKSGLPSDRFSAERTGGSVSTLTIQRTQQEDSAVYLCASSWGLAGGEQYFGPGTRLTVT.

This sequence joins TRBV11-3 and TRBJ1-1; no definite D call. The V end lost 2 bases, the J end lost 0 bases, and 10 bases lay between the germline ends. Germline lookup yields CDR1 SGHNT and CDR2 YENEEA. CDR3 length equals 15 residues. CDR3 coding DNA: TGTGCCAGCAGCTTATCGAGCCATATGAACACTGAAGCTTTCTTT. It specifies CASSLSSHMNTEAFF.

This clonotype was seen at least ten times. The chain uses TRBV10-3 and TRBJ2-3; D unresolved. The CDR3 extends over 13 amino acids. Germline CDR1 ENHRY, CDR2 SYGVKD. The V and J ends lost 0 bases and 0 bases respectively, with 1 base between them. The CDR3 protein is CAISESSTDTQYF. CDR3 nucleotides: TGTGCCATCAGTGAGTCTAGCACAGATACGCAGTATTTT.

This clonotype occurred a few times. The gene calls are TRBV7-9 and TRBJ1-1; 9 positions agree with TRBD1. The CDR3 totals 16 residues. Germline assignment: CDR1 SEHNR and CDR2 FQNEAQ (reference sequence). Trimming took 4 bases from V and 3 from J; bases not matched to a gene: 9. CDR3 sequence (DNA): TGTGCCAGCAGCTCACTCCCCGACAGGGGGGACACTGAAGCTTTCTTT. This codes for CASSSLPDRGDTEAFF.

Only a few counts were recorded for this clonotype. The chain employs TRBV3-1 and TRBJ2-1; 8 nucleotides align to TRBD2. The CDR3 runs 14 residues. Germline V gene sequence: CDR1 LGHDT, CDR2 YNNKEL (reference sequence). V shed 3 bases and J 8 bases; nucleotides not matched to a gene: 6. CDR3 coding DNA: TGTGCCAGCAGCCATCTACTAGCGGCCCATGAGCAGTTCTTC. It encodes CASSHLLAAHEQFF.

Only a few counts were recorded for this clonotype. V usage is TRBV15 and J usage is TRBJ1-5; D remains unclear. The germline CDR1 and CDR2 sequences are LNHNV and YYDKDF (reference sequence). CDR3 length: 14 residues. V shed 0 bases and J shed 3 bases, with 6 bases lying between them. CDR3 amino acids: CATSRDGNNQPQHF. The CDR3 bases are TGTGCCACCAGCAGAGATGGGAACAATCAGCCCCAGCATTTT.

The chain recombines TRBV7-2 with TRBJ2-6; the D is unclear. The CDR3 sequence is 14 residues long. Trimming stripped 6 bases from V and 1 base from J, with 7 bases between. Per the germline V gene, CDR1 is SGHTA and CDR2 is FQGNSA. This CDR3 is CASSSISGANVLTF. The CDR3 DNA reads TGTGCCAGCAGTTCCATTTCTGGGGCCAACGTCCTGACTTTC.